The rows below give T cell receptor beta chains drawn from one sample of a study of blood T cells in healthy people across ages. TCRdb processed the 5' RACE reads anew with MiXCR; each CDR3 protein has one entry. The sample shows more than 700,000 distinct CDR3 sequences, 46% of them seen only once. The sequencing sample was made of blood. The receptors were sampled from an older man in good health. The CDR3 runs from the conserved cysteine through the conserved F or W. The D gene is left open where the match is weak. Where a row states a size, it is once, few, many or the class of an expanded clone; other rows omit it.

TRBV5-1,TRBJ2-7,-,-,TGCGCCAGCAGCTCGGGCGTCAGGAGCTCCTACGAGCAGTACTTC,CASSSGVRSSYEQYF
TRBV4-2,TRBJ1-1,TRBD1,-,TGTGCCAGCAGCCACCCGGGACAGGATGACACTGAAGCTTTCTTT,CASSHPGQDDTEAFF
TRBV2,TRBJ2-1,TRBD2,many,TGTGCCAGCAGTGGGACTAGCGGCTACAATGAGCAGTTCTTC,CASSGTSGYNEQFF
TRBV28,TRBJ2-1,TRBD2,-,TGTGCCAGCCGTGACGGACTAGCGGGAGGTGGGCAGTTCTTC,CASRDGLAGGGQFF
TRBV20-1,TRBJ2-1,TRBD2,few,TGCAGCCTCTCTAGCGGGGGACACAATGAGCAGTTCTTC,CSLSSGGHNEQFF
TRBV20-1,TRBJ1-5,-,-,TGCAGTGCTAGTCAACCGGGTCGGACGGGGGATCAGCCCCAGCATTTT,CSASQPGRTGDQPQHF
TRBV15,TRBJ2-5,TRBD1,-,TGTGCCACCAGCAGAGATCCAGGGGGCCAAGAGACCCAGTACTTC,CATSRDPGGQETQYF
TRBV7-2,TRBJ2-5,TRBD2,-,TGTGCCAGCAGCTTAGTTAGCGGGCAGACTAAAGAGACCCAGTACTTC,CASSLVSGQTKETQYF
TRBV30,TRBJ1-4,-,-,TGTGCCTGGACTGCAGGGAGACGAGAAAAACTGTTTTTT,CAWTAGRREKLFF
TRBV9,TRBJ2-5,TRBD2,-,TGTGCCAGCAGCGAACTTGCGGGAGAATGGGAGACCCAGTACTTC,CASSELAGEWETQYF
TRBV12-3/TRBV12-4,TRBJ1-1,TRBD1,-,TGTGCCGCAAAGACAGGGACGGGTACTGAAGCTTTCTTT,CAAKTGTGTEAFF
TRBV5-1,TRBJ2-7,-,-,TGCGCCAGCAGCTTGGGTGTGGCGGGGCCCTACGAGCAGTACTTC,CASSLGVAGPYEQYF
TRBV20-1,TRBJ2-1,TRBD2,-,TGCGGAGGGACTAGCGGAGAGGTCCACAATGAGCAGTTCTTC,CGGTSGEVHNEQFF
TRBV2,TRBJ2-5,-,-,TGTGCCAGCACCAGCTACAATGAGCAGTACTTC,CASTSYNEQYF
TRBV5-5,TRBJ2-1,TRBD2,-,TGTGCCAGCAGCTTGGCCGGGAGGACTAGCGGGAACAATGAGCAGTTCTTC,CASSLAGRTSGNNEQFF
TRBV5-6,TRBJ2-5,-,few,TGTGCCAGCAGCTTTTTTTTCGGCATCCAAGAGACCCAGTACTTC,CASSFFFGIQETQYF
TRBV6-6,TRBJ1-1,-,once,TGTGCCAGCACCACAATTCCCGGGTCGGGTGAAGCTTTCTTT,CASTTIPGSGEAFF
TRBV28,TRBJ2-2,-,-,TGTGCCAGCAGTCCTCTGGCGAACACCGGGGAGCTGTTTTTT,CASSPLANTGELFF
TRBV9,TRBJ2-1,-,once,TGTGCCAGCAGCGTAGTTCAGGGACAGCAGTTCTTC,CASSVVQGQQFF
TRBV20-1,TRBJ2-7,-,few,TGCAGTGCTAACCGGGACTCCAAGGGGTACGAGCAGTACTTC,CSANRDSKGYEQYF
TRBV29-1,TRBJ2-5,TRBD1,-,TGCAGCGCAGGGGACAGGCTTAAAGAGACCCAGTACTTC,CSAGDRLKETQYF
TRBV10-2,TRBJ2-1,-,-,TGCGCCAGCAGGGTTAGCGGTTCCTACAATGAGCAGTTCTTC,CASRVSGSYNEQFF
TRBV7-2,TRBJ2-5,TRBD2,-,TGTGCCAGCAGCTCTAGCGGGAAGGGGCACAATGAGCAGTACTTC,CASSSSGKGHNEQYF
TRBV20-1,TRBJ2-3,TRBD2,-,TGCAGTGCTAGCGGCGGGGGAGATACGCAGTATTTT,CSASGGGDTQYF
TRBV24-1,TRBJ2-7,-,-,TGTGCCACCAGTCACCCGCGATGGGGCACCTACGAGCAGTACTTC,CATSHPRWGTYEQYF
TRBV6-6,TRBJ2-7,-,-,TGTGCCAGCAGTTACTCGACCTTATACGAGCAGTACTTC,CASSYSTLYEQYF
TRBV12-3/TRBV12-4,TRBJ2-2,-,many,TGTGCCAGCTTAAGGGTATCCGGGGAGCTGTTTTTT,CASLRVSGELFF
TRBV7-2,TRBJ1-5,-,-,TGTGCCAGCAGACTAGGGGGGATTGGGGGCAATCAGCCCCAGCATTTT,CASRLGGIGGNQPQHF
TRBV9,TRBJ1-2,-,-,TGTGCCAGCAGCCCTTGGGCGGGCTTTAGTGGCTACACCTTC,CASSPWAGFSGYTF
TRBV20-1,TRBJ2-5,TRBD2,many,TGCAGTGCTAGACGGCCGGGACTAGCGGGAGGAGAGACCCAGTACTTC,CSARRPGLAGGETQYF
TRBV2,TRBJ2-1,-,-,TGTGCCAGCAGCGACAGGAGCTCCTACAATGAGCAGTTCTTC,CASSDRSSYNEQFF
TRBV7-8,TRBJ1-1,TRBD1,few,TGTGCCAGCAGCCGACAGACAGGGCTTGAAGCTTTCTTT,CASSRQTGLEAFF
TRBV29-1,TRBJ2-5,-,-,TGCAGCGTTGTGGTTCCAGGGGAGACCCAGTACTTC,CSVVVPGETQYF
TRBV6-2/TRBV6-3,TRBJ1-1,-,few,TGTGCCAGCAGTAGGGCCTTGGGTGAAGCTTTCTTT,CASSRALGEAFF
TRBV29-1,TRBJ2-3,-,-,TGCAGCGTTGACGGCCTGATCGCAGATACGGAGTATTTT,CSVDGLIADTEYF
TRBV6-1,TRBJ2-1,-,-,TGTGCCAGCACGGGCCCTGCCCCACCCGCGTACAATGAGCAGTTCTTC,CASTGPAPPAYNEQFF
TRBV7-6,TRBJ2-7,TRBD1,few,TGTGCCAGCAGCTTAGGACAGGGGGGGCACGAGCAGTACTTC,CASSLGQGGHEQYF
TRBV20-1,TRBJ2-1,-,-,TGCAGTTACGGCGTCGATGAGCAGTTCTTC,CSYGVDEQFF
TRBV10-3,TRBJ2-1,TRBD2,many,TGTGCCATCAGTGGGGATAGCGGGAGCTCCTACAATGAGCAGTTCTTC,CAISGDSGSSYNEQFF
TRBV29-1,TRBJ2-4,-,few,TGCAGCGTCGAGGGGTTTCTGGGCAAAAACATTCAGTACTTC,CSVEGFLGKNIQYF
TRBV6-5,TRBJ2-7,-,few,TGTGCCAGCAGTTACTCGAAACCGGGAATGTACGAGCAGTACTTC,CASSYSKPGMYEQYF